The rows below give T cell receptor beta chains drawn from one sample of a study of T cells after yellow fever vaccination. TCRdb reprocessed the 5' RACE reads via MiXCR and lists one record per CDR3 protein. The table has about 550,000 distinct CDR3 sequences, 15% to 20% seen once. The sample in question was PBMCs, obtained 15 days after the yellow fever booster vaccination. The receptors were gathered from a man aged 30 to 39 who received the YFV17D yellow fever vaccine. The CDR3 runs from the conserved cysteine through the conserved F or W. Each record gives: D gene, V gene, CDR3 length, CDR3 protein. D genes are given only for firm matches.

d_gene: TRBD2; v_gene: TRBV14; len: 16; CDR3aa: CASSPLAGAFTDEQFF
d_gene: TRBD2; v_gene: TRBV9; len: 14; CDR3aa: CASSVVAGGDEQYF
d_gene: TRBD1; v_gene: TRBV7-2; len: 16; CDR3aa: CASSPNRDRITGELFF
d_gene: TRBD2; v_gene: TRBV24-1; len: 15; CDR3aa: CATSDLLAAQETQYF
d_gene: TRBD2; v_gene: TRBV27; len: 15; CDR3aa: CASRPGTTEGDTQYF
d_gene: NA; v_gene: TRBV6-6; len: 12; CDR3aa: CASSYDRSEQYF
d_gene: TRBD1; v_gene: TRBV15; len: 16; CDR3aa: CATSRMDRGGDTEAFF
d_gene: TRBD2; v_gene: TRBV20-1; len: 16; CDR3aa: CSAIGTSGRARETQYF
d_gene: TRBD1; v_gene: TRBV10-3; len: 20; CDR3aa: CAVSQPGTVGFSSGANVLTF
d_gene: NA; v_gene: TRBV12-3/TRBV12-4; len: 16; CDR3aa: CASSLGSGLNTDTQYF
d_gene: NA; v_gene: TRBV6-1; len: 16; CDR3aa: CASSNRGSSGANVLTF
d_gene: NA; v_gene: TRBV29-1; len: 12; CDR3aa: CSVGDVSYGYTF
d_gene: NA; v_gene: TRBV6-1; len: 15; CDR3aa: CASSSPGESSYEQYF
d_gene: NA; v_gene: TRBV7-9; len: 16; CDR3aa: CASSPRVADSQNIQYF
d_gene: NA; v_gene: TRBV3-1; len: 15; CDR3aa: CASSQMAGGGDEQFF
d_gene: TRBD2; v_gene: TRBV5-1; len: 15; CDR3aa: CASYQLAGDYNEQFF
d_gene: NA; v_gene: TRBV18; len: 16; CDR3aa: CASSPRFRQTNTEAFF
d_gene: NA; v_gene: TRBV19; len: 12; CDR3aa: CASSPLTPEAFF
d_gene: TRBD1; v_gene: TRBV7-2; len: 14; CDR3aa: CASSQGQGESTQYF
d_gene: NA; v_gene: TRBV5-1; len: 15; CDR3aa: CASSSLSGNTGELFF
d_gene: NA; v_gene: TRBV19; len: 15; CDR3aa: CASSNLSRRRGEQFF
d_gene: TRBD2; v_gene: TRBV4-3; len: 16; CDR3aa: CASSIFTSGSYNEQFF
d_gene: TRBD2; v_gene: TRBV20-1; len: 13; CDR3aa: CSPSGPAYNEQFF
d_gene: NA; v_gene: TRBV18; len: 12; CDR3aa: CASSLRRDSVFF
d_gene: NA; v_gene: TRBV28; len: 15; CDR3aa: CASSTGVRTRYEQYF
d_gene: TRBD1; v_gene: TRBV5-1; len: 14; CDR3aa: CASSSGTGMDEQYF
d_gene: NA; v_gene: TRBV20-1; len: 14; CDR3aa: CSARRWDSYNEQFF
d_gene: NA; v_gene: TRBV10-3; len: 14; CDR3aa: CAISESTAWDTQYF
d_gene: NA; v_gene: TRBV6-1; len: 13; CDR3aa: CASSGHYSYEQYF
d_gene: NA; v_gene: TRBV12-3/TRBV12-4; len: 16; CDR3aa: CASSRPTGEARHTQYF
d_gene: NA; v_gene: TRBV20-1; len: 10; CDR3aa: CSARDSLQFF
d_gene: NA; v_gene: TRBV7-8; len: 11; CDR3aa: CASRGPGELFF
d_gene: NA; v_gene: TRBV18; len: 17; CDR3aa: CASSDLLGRASTDTQYF
d_gene: TRBD1; v_gene: TRBV4-3; len: 16; CDR3aa: CASSQDGTVQGQTQYF
d_gene: NA; v_gene: TRBV10-2; len: 14; CDR3aa: CASSGPPSSDTQYF
d_gene: TRBD2; v_gene: TRBV5-5; len: 14; CDR3aa: CASSLTSNTGELFF
d_gene: NA; v_gene: TRBV4-3; len: 16; CDR3aa: CASSQDPISSVKTQYF
d_gene: NA; v_gene: TRBV27; len: 13; CDR3aa: CASNLRGSHEQYF
d_gene: TRBD1; v_gene: TRBV4-3; len: 15; CDR3aa: CASSQLRQGETEAFF
d_gene: NA; v_gene: TRBV20-1; len: 13; CDR3aa: CSAREIKRDTQYF